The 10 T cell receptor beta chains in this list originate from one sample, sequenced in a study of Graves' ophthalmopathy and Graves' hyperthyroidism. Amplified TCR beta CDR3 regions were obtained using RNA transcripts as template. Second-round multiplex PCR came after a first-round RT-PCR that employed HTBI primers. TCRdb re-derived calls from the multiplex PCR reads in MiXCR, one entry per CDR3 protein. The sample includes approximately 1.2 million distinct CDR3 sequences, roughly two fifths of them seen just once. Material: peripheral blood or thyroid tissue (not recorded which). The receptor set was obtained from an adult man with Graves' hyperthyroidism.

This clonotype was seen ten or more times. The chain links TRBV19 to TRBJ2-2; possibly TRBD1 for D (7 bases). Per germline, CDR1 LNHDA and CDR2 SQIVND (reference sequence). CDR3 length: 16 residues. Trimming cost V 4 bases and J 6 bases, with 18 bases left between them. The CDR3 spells CASSTWTGRGAGELFF. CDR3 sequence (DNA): TGTGCCAGTAGTACATGGACAGGCCGCGGGGCCGGGGAGCTGTTTTTT.

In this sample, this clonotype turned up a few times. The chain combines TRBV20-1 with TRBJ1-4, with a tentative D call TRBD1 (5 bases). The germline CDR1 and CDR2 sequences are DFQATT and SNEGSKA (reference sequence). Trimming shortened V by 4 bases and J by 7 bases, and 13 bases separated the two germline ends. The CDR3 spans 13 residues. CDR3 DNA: TGCAGTGCTACCGAGAGGGGCGGTGAAAAACTGTTTTTT. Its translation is CSATERGGEKLFF.

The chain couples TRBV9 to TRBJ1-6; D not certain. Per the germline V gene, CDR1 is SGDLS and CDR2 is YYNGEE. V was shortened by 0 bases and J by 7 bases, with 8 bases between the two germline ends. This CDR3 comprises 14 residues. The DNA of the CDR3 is TGTGCCAGCAGCGTAGAGATAAGGAATTCACCCCTCCACTTT. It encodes CASSVEIRNSPLHF.

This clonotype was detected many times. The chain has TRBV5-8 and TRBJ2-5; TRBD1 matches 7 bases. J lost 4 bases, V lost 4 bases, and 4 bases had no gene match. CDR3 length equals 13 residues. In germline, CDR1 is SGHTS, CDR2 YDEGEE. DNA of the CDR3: TGTGCCAGCAGCCTGAGGGGGCCAGAGACCCAGTACTTC. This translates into CASSLRGPETQYF.

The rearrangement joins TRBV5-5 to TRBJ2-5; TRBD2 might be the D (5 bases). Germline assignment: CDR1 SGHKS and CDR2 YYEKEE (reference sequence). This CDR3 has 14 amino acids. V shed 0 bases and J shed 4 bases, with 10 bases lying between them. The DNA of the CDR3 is TGTGCCAGCAGCTTGGCCCCGGGATCAGAGACCCAGTACTTC. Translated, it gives CASSLAPGSETQYF.

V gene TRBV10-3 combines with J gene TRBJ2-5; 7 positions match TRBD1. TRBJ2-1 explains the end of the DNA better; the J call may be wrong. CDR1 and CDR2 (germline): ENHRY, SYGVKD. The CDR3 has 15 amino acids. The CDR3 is CAITARGLQGNEQFF. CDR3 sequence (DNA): TGTGCCATCACGGCCAGGGGCCTACAGGGGAATGAGCAGTTCTTC.

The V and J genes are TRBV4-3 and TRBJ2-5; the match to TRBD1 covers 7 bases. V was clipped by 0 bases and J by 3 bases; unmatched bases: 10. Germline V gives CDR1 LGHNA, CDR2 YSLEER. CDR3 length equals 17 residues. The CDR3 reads CASSQDPRGQPKETQYF. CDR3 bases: TGCGCCAGCAGCCAAGACCCGAGGGGGCAACCAAAAGAGACCCAGTACTTC.

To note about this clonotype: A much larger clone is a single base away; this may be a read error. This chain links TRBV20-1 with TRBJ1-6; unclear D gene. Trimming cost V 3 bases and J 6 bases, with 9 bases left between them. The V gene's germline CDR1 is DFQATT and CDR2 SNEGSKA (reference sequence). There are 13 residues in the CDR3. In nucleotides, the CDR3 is TGCAGTGCTAGTAATACTCCTAATTCACCCCTCCACTTT. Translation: CSASNTPNSPLHF.

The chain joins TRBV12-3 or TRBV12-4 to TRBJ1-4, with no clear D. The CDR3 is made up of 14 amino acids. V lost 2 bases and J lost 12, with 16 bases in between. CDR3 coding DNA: TGTGCCAGCAGTTTACTCTTTTCCGAAGCGGAACTGTTTTTT. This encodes CASSLLFSEAELFF.

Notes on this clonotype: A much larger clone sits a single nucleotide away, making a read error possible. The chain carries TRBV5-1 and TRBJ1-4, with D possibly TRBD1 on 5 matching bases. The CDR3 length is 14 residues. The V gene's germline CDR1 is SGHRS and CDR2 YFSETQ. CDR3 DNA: TGCGCCGGCAGCTCCGGTGGAGGGGTTGACAAACTGTTTTTT. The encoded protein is CAGSSGGGVDKLFF.